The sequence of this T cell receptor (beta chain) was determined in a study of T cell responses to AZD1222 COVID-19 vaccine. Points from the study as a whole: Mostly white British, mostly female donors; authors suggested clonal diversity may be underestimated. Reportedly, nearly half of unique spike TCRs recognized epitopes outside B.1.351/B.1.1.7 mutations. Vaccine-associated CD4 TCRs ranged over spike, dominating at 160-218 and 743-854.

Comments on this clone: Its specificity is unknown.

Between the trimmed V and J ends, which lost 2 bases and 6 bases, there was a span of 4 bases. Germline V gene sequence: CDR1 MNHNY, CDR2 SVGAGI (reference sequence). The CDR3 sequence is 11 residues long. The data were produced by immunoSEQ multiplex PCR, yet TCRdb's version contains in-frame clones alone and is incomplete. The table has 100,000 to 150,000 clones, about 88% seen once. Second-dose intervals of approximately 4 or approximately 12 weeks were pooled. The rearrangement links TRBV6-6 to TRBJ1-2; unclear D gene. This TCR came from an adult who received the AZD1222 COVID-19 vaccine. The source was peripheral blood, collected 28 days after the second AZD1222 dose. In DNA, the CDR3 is TGTGCCAGCAGTTACGGGAATGGCTACACCTTC. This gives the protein CASSYGNGYTF.